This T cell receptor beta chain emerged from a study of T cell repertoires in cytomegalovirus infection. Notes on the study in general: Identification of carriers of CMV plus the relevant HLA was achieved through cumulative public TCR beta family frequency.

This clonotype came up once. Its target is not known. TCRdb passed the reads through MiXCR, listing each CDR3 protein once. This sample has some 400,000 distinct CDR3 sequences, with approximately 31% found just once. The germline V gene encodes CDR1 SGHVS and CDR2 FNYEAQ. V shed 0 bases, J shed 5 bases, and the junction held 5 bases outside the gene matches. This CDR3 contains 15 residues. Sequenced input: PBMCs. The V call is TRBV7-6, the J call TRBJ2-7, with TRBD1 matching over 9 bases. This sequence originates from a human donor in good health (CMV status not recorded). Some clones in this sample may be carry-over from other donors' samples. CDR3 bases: TGTGCCAGCAGCTTAGCGGGACAGGGTGTGCACGAGCAGTACTTC. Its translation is CASSLAGQGVHEQYF. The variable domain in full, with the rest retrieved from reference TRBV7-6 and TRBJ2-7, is GAGVSQSPRYKVTKRGQDVALRCDPISGHVSLYWYRQALGQGPEFLTYFNYEAQQDKSGLPNDRFSAERPEGSISTLTIQRTEQRDSAMYRCASSLAGQGVHEQYFGPGTRLTVT.